A selection of T cell receptor beta chains follows, all from one sample in a study of cytomegalovirus exposure and HLA in healthy donors. TCRdb's table, derived via immunoSEQ multiplex PCR, lists solely in-frame clones and lacks some. The sample lists 110,000 or so clones, around 77% occurring once. Sequenced sample: PBMCs. These receptors were collected from a man aged 18 to 29 in good health and CMV-seropositive. CDR3s include the opening cysteine and the closing phenylalanine or tryptophan. The order of the fields is J gene, D gene, clone size, V gene, CDR3 protein, CDR3 DNA. The D gene is left open where the match is weak. Some rows mark clone size as missing; the rest say once, few, many or name a class of expanded clone.

TRBJ2-2 TRBD2 . TRBV7-6 CASSTISSGSYTGELFF TGTGCCAGCAGCACGATCTCTAGCGGGAGTTACACCGGGGAGCTGTTTTTT
TRBJ2-5 TRBD1 few TRBV7-9 CASSRLGTGRETQYF TGTGCCAGCAGCCGCCTGGGGACAGGGAGGGAGACCCAGTACTTC
TRBJ1-5 . . TRBV15 CATSLNRALNQPQHF TGTGCCACCAGCCTCAACAGGGCTCTCAATCAGCCCCAGCATTTT
TRBJ1-6 . . TRBV30 CAWSVQGSPLHF TGTGCCTGGAGTGTACAGGGTTCACCCCTCCACTTT
TRBJ2-5 TRBD2 . TRBV18 CASSPRPPSGSEETQYF TGTGCCAGCTCACCTCGCCCCCCCAGCGGGAGCGAGGAGACCCAGTACTTC
TRBJ1-1 . . TRBV29-1 CSVGRGASRGTEAFF TGCAGCGTTGGGAGGGGTGCAAGTCGAGGCACTGAAGCTTTCTTT
TRBJ1-2 . . TRBV29-1 CSVEGKANGYTF TGCAGCGTTGAAGGCAAAGCGAATGGCTACACCTTC
TRBJ2-4 . . TRBV11-2 CASSLAGQGHIQYF TGTGCCAGCAGCTTAGCAGGCCAGGGGCACATTCAGTACTTC
TRBJ2-7 . . TRBV7-9 CASSSGPYEQYF TGTGCCAGCAGCTCAGGTCCCTACGAGCAGTACTTC
TRBJ1-3 . few TRBV5-6 CASSRWRISGNTIYF TGTGCCAGCAGTAGGTGGCGGATCTCTGGAAACACCATATATTTT
TRBJ2-7 TRBD2 . TRBV5-1 CASSAGLAGIFYEHYF TGCGCCAGCAGCGCAGGGCTAGCGGGGATATTCTACGAGCATTACTTC
TRBJ1-4 . few TRBV5-4 CASSQDSGEEKLFF TGTGCCAGCAGCCAGGACTCAGGGGAGGAAAAACTGTTTTTT
TRBJ1-2 TRBD1 once TRBV5-8 CASMTGDYGYTF TGTGCCAGCATGACAGGGGACTATGGCTACACCTTC
TRBJ2-3 . . TRBV19 CASSSFTGYPYTDTQYF TGTGCCAGTAGTAGTTTCACAGGGTACCCCTACACAGATACGCAGTATTTT
TRBJ1-3 . . TRBV27 CASSPQRRGSGNTIYF TGTGCCAGCAGTCCGCAACGTCGGGGTTCAGGAAACACCATATATTTT
TRBJ2-3 . . TRBV14 CASSQDFRTGPETDTQYF TGTGCCAGCAGCCAAGATTTTCGTACAGGGCCAGAAACAGATACGCAGTATTTT
TRBJ2-2 TRBD1 . TRBV5-1 CASSPDRGGTGELFF TGCGCCAGCAGCCCGGACAGGGGTGGCACCGGGGAGCTGTTTTTT
TRBJ1-2 . . TRBV10-2 CAAGITDGYTF TGCGCCGCCGGGATAACAGATGGCTACACCTTC
TRBJ1-6 . few TRBV5-1 CASSLEIQGNDSPLHF TGCGCCAGCAGCTTGGAAATCCAGGGGAATGATTCACCCCTCCACTTT
TRBJ1-5 TRBD1 . TRBV28 CASSLTGVRQPQHF TGTGCCAGCAGTCTAACAGGGGTCCGACAGCCCCAGCATTTT
TRBJ1-1 . . TRBV6-6 CASSSDPYLNTEAFF TGTGCCAGCAGTTCAGATCCTTATTTGAACACTGAAGCTTTCTTT
TRBJ1-1 TRBD1 once TRBV19 CASLKGTGRGTEAFF TGTGCCAGTCTAAAAGGGACAGGGCGTGGGACTGAAGCTTTCTTT
TRBJ1-1 . . TRBV5-4 CASSPGGAGWMAFF TGTGCCAGCAGCCCCGGGGGGGCAGGGTGGATGGCTTTCTTT
TRBJ1-2 . . TRBV28 CASRTGNYGYTF TGTGCCAGCCGCACAGGAAACTATGGCTACACCTTC